This T cell receptor beta chain was captured by sequencing in a study of CD8 T cells in ankylosing spondylitis. TCRdb itself ran the 5' RACE reads through MiXCR, one entry per CDR3 protein. The repertoire holds about 110,000 distinct CDR3 sequences, with 24% as singletons. This clonotype was counted a few times. The CDR3 consists of 13 residues. The germline V and J ends were trimmed by 10 bases and 0 bases, with 13 bases remaining between them. Germline CDR1 reads MNHNS; CDR2 reads SASEGT. What was sequenced was synovial fluid, either unsorted or a sorted T cell fraction (not recorded which). The chain employs TRBV6-1 and TRBJ2-7; D unresolved. The sequence was collected from a male donor with ankylosing spondylitis. CDR3 amino acids: CATAQSSSYEQYF. The CDR3 nucleotides read TGTGCCACAGCGCAGTCAAGCTCCTACGAGCAGTACTTC.